The entry below gives a single TCR beta chain sequence along with its context. V dropped 0 bases and J dropped 5; count of bases not matched to a gene: 6. The V gene's germline CDR1 is SGHRS and CDR2 YFSETQ. The CDR3 loop spans 16 amino acids. This sample was taken from a study of cytomegalovirus exposure and HLA in healthy donors. Only in-frame clones appear in the TCRdb table, and some are missing; sequencing was by immunoSEQ multiplex PCR. The sample records 55,000 to 75,000 clones, approximately 95% being singletons. This TCR came from a young woman in good health and CMV-seronegative. The chain carries TRBV5-1 and TRBJ2-3, with 10 bases matching TRBD1. Sequenced material: PBMCs. CDR3: CASSLAGTGVGDTQYF. Written as DNA, the CDR3 is TGCGCCAGCAGCTTGGCCGGGACAGGGGTTGGAGATACGCAGTATTTT.